The 7 T cell receptor beta chains presented below share a single source sample, sequenced in a study of blood T cell repertoires in COVID-19. Data came from immunoSEQ multiplex PCR; TCRdb stores just in-frame clones and leaves some out. The repertoire holds approximately 160,000 clones, about 83% seen once, with 7% to 9% in the top ten. Sequenced sample: peripheral blood. Every receptor here comes from a man aged 60 to 75 with acute or convalescent COVID-19.

The chain couples TRBV11-2 to TRBJ1-1; D may be TRBD1 (6 bases). From germline, CDR1 is SGHAT and CDR2 FQNNGV. This CDR3 comprises 13 residues. Trimming took off 8 bases at V and 0 bases at J, with 10 bases between the two ends. The CDR3 DNA reads as TGTGCCAGCTCTGGGACACTGAACACTGAAGCTTTCTTT. Translation gives CASSGTLNTEAFF.

By proportion, this clone is medium-sized. CDR3: CASSPPDRGGRNTEAFF. As DNA, the CDR3 is TGTGCCAGCTCACCACCTGACAGGGGAGGTAGGAACACTGAAGCTTTCTTT. The chain combines TRBV18 with TRBJ1-1, with 8 bases that match TRBD1. From germline, CDR1 is KGHSH and CDR2 LQKENI. The ends lost 0 bases at V and 1 base at J; junction bases unmatched: 7. The CDR3 totals 17 residues.

V is TRBV21-1 and J is TRBJ2-7; the D call in the table, TRBD2, was not verified against the DNA. TRBV21-1 represents a pseudogene. There are 15 residues in the CDR3. The CDR3 protein is CASGWTSGDPYEQYF. The CDR3 nucleotides are TGTGCCAGCGGGTGGACTAGCGGGGATCCGTACGAGCAGTACTTC.

The chain uses TRBV29-1 and TRBJ2-6, with D uncertain. The V and J ends lost 6 bases and 4 bases respectively, with 10 bases between them. Looked up from germline, CDR1 is SQVTM and CDR2 is ANQGSEA. CDR3 length: 13 residues. This CDR3 is CSVRSSGANVLTF. Here the CDR3 DNA reads TGCAGCGTCAGAAGTTCGGGGGCCAACGTCCTGACTTTC.

This chain connects TRBV7-9 to TRBJ1-2; 11 nucleotides match TRBD1. V lost 5 bases to trimming and J lost 3 bases; unmatched junction nucleotides: 11. This CDR3 comprises 17 residues. CDR1 and CDR2 (germline): SEHNR, FQNEAQ (reference sequence). CDR3 loop: CASSPKDRGLLDYGYTF. CDR3 nucleotide sequence: TGTGCCAGCAGCCCGAAGGACAGGGGGCTATTGGACTATGGCTACACCTTC.

The chain carries TRBV9 and TRBJ2-3, with TRBD2 identical over 12 bases. This CDR3 contains 16 residues. The V gene end was trimmed by 4 bases and the J gene end by 2 bases; junction bases not matched to a gene: 5. Germline CDR1 and CDR2: SGDLS and YYNGEE. In DNA form, the CDR3 reads TGTGCCAGCAGCCTCAGGACTAGCGGGGACACAGATACGCAGTATTTT. Amino acids: CASSLRTSGDTDTQYF.

In DNA form, the CDR3 reads TGTGCCTGGAGGAGAACCGGGACAGGGGGGTTTCAGCCCCAGCATTTT. This translates into CAWRRTGTGGFQPQHF. This chain links TRBV30 with TRBJ1-5, with 11 bases fitting TRBD1. The CDR3 runs to 16 residues. The junction had 10 bases not matched to a gene; V was cut back by 3 bases and J by 6 bases. Germline loops: CDR1 GTSNPN, CDR2 SVGIG (reference sequence).